A single sample is the source of the 6 T cell receptor beta chains below, sequenced in a study of OX40 agonist ivuxolimab in advanced cancers. Assay used: immunoSEQ multiplex PCR; TCRdb lists only in-frame clones, some missing. This table holds about 80,000 clones, 90% to 95% found once. Here the sequenced sample was CD4+ or CD8+ T cells sorted from blood, taken in a trial of the OX40 agonist ivuxolimab. These receptor sequences come from an adult with an advanced solid tumor such as melanoma, head and neck, liver or kidney cancer.

This clone was seen just once. The chain recombines TRBV19 with TRBJ1-2; the D gene is possibly TRBD1 (6 bases). Deletions cut 5 bases from V and 4 bases from J, with 14 bases between. Germline values: CDR1 LNHDA, CDR2 SQIVND (reference sequence). The length of the CDR3 is 14 residues. CDR3 region: CASSPQGPAYGYTF. CDR3 nucleotides: TGTGCCAGTAGTCCCCAGGGGCCCGCCTATGGCTACACCTTC.

The V call is TRBV7-2, the J call TRBJ2-3, with TRBD2 matching 7 bases. V dropped 4 bases and J dropped 1; count of bases not matched to a gene: 5. The germline V gene encodes CDR1 SGHTA and CDR2 FQGNSA. The CDR3 covers 15 residues. The DNA of the CDR3 is TGTGCCAGCAGCTCTAGCGGTGGGGGCACAGATACGCAGTATTTT. Amino acids: CASSSSGGGTDTQYF. The whole variable domain, remainder taken from reference TRBV7-2 and TRBJ2-3, is GAGVSQSPSNKVTEKGKDVELRCDPISGHTALYWYRQSLGQGLEFLIYFQGNSAPDKSGLPSDRFSAERTGGSVSTLTIQRTQQEDSAVYLCASSSSGGGTDTQYFGPGTRLTVL.

With regard to this clone: No DNA is shown, since the ends of the CDR3 on it are uncertain; the CDR3 is the one TCRdb lists. This chain joins TRBV29-1 and TRBJ1-2; the table gives TRBD1 as D, unverified against the DNA. The CDR3 length equals 16 residues, ends included. Germline V gene sequence: CDR1 SQVTM, CDR2 ANQGSEA. CDR3 amino acids: CSVGGTGGFFGDGYTF.

The chain employs TRBV5-8 and TRBJ2-3, with unresolved D. CDR1 and CDR2 (germline): SGHTS, YDEGEE. The CDR3 loop spans 12 amino acids. V was trimmed by 5 bases and J by 8 bases, leaving 12 bases between them. The CDR3 sequence: CASRRTVGTQYF. In DNA form, the CDR3 reads TGTGCCAGCAGGAGGACGGTGGGTACGCAGTATTTT. Full variable domain (missing parts from reference TRBV5-8 and TRBJ2-3): EAGVTQSPTHLIKTRGQQATLRCSPISGHTSVYWYQQALGLGLQFLLWYDEGEERNRGNFPPRFSGRQFPNYSSELNVNALELEDSALYLCASRRTVGTQYFGPGTRLTVL.

The chain is built from TRBV5-6 and TRBJ2-3; no firm D call. The CDR3 loop spans 14 amino acids. Trimming stripped 7 bases from V and 2 bases from J, with 14 bases between. The germline V gene has CDR1 SGHDT and CDR2 YYEEEE. The CDR3 DNA reads as TGTGCCAGCGACGGGTTTCGAGACACAGATACGCAGTATTTT. It encodes CASDGFRDTDTQYF.

The chain uses TRBV4-1 and TRBJ2-7; TRBD2 matches 13 bases. Losses at the gene ends were 1 base for V and 4 bases for J; bases not matched to a gene: 4. The CDR3 consists of 16 residues. CDR1 MGHRA and CDR2 YSYEKL come from the germline V gene. CDR3 sequence: CASSQAPTSGRYEQYF. The CDR3 nucleotides read TGCGCCAGCAGCCAAGCACCGACTAGCGGGAGGTACGAGCAGTACTTC.